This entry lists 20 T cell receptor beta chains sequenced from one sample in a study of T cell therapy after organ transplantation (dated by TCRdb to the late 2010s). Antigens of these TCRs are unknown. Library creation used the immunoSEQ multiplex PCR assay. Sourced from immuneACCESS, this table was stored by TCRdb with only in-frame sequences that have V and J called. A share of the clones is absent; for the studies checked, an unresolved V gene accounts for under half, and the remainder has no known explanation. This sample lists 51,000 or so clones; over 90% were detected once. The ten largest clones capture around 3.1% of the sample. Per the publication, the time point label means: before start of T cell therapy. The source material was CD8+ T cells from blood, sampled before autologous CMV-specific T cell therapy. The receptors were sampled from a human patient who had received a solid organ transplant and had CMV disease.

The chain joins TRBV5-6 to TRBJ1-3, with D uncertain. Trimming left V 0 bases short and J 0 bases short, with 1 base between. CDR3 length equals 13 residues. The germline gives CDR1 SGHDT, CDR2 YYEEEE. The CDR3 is CASSLGSGNTIYF. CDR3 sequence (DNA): TGTGCCAGCAGCTTGGGCTCTGGAAACACCATATATTTT.

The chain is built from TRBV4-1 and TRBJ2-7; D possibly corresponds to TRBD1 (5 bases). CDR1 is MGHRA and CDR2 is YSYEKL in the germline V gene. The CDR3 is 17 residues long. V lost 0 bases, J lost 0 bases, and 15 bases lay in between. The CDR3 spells CASSQESSQVISYEQYF. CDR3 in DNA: TGCGCCAGCAGCCAAGAAAGTTCACAGGTTATCTCCTACGAGCAGTACTTC.

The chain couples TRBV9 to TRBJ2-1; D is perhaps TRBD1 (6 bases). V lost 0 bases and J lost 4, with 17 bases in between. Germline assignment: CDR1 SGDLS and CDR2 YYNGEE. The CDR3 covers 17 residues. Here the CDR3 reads CASSVDARGGGYNEQFF. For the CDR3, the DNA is TGTGCCAGCAGCGTAGACGCCAGGGGTGGGGGATACAATGAGCAGTTCTTC. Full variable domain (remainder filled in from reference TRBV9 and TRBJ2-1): DSGVTQTPKHLITATGQRVTLRCSPRSGDLSVYWYQQSLDQGLQFLIQYYNGEERAKGNILERFSAQQFPDLHSELNLSSLELGDSALYFCASSVDARGGGYNEQFFGPGTRLTVL.

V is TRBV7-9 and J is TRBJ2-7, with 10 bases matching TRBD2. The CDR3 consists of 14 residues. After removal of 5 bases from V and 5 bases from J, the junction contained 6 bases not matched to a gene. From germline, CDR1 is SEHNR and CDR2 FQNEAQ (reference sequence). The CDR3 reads CASSTEAGGDEQYF. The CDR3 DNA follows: TGTGCCAGCAGCACAGAAGCGGGAGGGGACGAGCAGTACTTC.

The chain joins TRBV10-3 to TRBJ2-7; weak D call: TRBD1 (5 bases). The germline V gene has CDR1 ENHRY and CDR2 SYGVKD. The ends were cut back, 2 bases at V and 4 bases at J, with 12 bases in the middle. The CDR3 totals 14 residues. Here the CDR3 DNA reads TGTGCCATCAGTGAGGTACAGGCGCGATACGAGCAGTACTTC. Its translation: CAISEVQARYEQYF.

CDR3 sequence: CASSSGNPYNEQFF. The CDR3 DNA reads TGTGCCAGCAGCTCAGGGAACCCTTACAATGAGCAGTTCTTC. The rearrangement uses TRBV7-8 and TRBJ2-1, with a possible D match to TRBD1 (5 bases). Between the trimmed V and J ends, which lost 4 bases and 4 bases, there was a span of 11 bases. This CDR3 is built from 14 residues. Germline V gene lookup returns CDR1 SGHVS and CDR2 FQNEAQ.

The CDR3 protein is CASSSGQANYGYTF. The CDR3, as DNA: TGTGCCAGCAGCTCGGGACAGGCGAACTATGGCTACACCTTC. V is TRBV7-9 and J is TRBJ1-2; the match to TRBD1 covers 8 bases. The CDR3 totals 14 residues. Germline V gene data show CDR1 as SEHNR and CDR2 as FQNEAQ (reference sequence). Unmatched junction bases numbered 3, after V lost 4 bases and J lost 2 bases.

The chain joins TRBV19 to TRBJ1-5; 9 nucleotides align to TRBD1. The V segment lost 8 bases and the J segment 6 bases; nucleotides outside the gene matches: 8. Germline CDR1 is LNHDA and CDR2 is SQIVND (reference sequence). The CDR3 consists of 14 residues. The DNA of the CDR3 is TGTGCCAGTCACCTGGGACAGGGAAGTCAGCCCCAGCATTTT. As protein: CASHLGQGSQPQHF.

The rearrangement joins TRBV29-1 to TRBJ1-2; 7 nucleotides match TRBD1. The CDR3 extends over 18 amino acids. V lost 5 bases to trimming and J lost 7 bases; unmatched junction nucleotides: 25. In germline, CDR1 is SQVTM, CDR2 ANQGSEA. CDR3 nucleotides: TGCAGCGTTCCTGAGGGGGACAGTAGCCCATCTCAAGGAACTGGCTACACCTTC. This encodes CSVPEGDSSPSQGTGYTF.

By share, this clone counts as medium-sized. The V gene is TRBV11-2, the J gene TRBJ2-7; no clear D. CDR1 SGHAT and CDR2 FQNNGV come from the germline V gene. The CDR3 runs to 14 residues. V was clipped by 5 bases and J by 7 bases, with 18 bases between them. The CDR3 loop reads CASSPLYTYDEQYF. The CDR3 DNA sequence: TGTGCCAGCAGCCCATTATACACCTACGATGAGCAGTACTTC.

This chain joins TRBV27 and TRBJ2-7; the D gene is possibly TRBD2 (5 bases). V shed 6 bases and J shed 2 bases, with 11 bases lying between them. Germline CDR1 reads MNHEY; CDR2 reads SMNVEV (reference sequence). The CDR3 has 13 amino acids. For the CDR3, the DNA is TGTGCCAGCAGGCTAGCTTTCACCTACGAGCAGTACTTC. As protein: CASRLAFTYEQYF.

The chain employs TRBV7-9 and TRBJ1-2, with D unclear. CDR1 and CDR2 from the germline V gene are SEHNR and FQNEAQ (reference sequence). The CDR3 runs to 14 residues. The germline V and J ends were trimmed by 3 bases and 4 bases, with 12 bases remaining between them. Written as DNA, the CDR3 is TGTGCCAGCAGCTTCCAAGGACGGATCTATGGCTACACCTTC. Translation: CASSFQGRIYGYTF.

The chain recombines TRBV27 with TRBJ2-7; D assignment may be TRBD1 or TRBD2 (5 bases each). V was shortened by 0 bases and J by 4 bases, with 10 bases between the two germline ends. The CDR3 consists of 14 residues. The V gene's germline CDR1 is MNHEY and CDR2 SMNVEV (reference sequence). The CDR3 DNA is TGTGCCAGCAGTTTATCTAGGGGAGTATACGAGCAGTACTTC. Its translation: CASSLSRGVYEQYF.

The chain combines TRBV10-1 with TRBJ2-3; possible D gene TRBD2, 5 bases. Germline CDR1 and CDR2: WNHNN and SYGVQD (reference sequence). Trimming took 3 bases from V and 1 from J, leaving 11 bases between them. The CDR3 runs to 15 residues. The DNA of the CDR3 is TGCGCCAGCAGTGACTCGGGGAAGGGCACAGATACGCAGTATTTT. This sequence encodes CASSDSGKGTDTQYF.

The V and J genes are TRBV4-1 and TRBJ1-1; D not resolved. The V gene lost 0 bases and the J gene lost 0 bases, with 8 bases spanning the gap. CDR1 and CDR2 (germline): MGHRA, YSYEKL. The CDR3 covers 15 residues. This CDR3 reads CASSQEPGMNTEAFF. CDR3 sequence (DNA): TGCGCCAGCAGCCAAGAACCGGGGATGAACACTGAAGCTTTCTTT.

The chain's CDR3 is CASSQDSSSYEQYF. CDR3 sequence (DNA): TGCGCCAGCAGCCAAGACAGCAGCTCCTACGAGCAGTACTTC. The chain carries TRBV4-1 and TRBJ2-7; no definite D call. Germline values: CDR1 MGHRA, CDR2 YSYEKL. V was clipped by 0 bases and J by 0 bases, with 6 bases between them. The CDR3 consists of 14 residues.

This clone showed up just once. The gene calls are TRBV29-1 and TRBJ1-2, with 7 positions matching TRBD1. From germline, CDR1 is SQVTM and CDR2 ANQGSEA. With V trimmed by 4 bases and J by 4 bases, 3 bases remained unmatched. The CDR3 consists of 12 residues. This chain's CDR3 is CSVGGGLYGYTF. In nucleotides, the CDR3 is TGCAGCGTTGGAGGGGGCCTCTATGGCTACACCTTC. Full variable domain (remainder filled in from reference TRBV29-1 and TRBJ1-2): SAVISQKPSRDICQRGTSLTIQCQVDSQVTMMFWYRQQPGQSLTLIATANQGSEATYESGFVIDKFPISRPNLTFSTLTVSNMSPEDSSIYLCSVGGGLYGYTFGSGTRLTVV.

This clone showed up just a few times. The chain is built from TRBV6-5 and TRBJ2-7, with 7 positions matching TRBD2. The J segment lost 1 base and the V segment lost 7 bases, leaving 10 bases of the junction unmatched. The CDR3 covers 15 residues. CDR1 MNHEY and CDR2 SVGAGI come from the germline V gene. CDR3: CASTPGAGESYEQYF. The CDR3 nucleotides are TGTGCCAGCACCCCTGGGGCGGGAGAGTCCTACGAGCAGTACTTC.

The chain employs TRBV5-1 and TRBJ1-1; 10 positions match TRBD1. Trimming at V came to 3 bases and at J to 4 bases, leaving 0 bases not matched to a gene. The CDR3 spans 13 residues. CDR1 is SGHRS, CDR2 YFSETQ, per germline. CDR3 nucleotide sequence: TGCGCCAGCAGCTGGGACAGGGGCACTGAAGCTTTCTTT. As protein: CASSWDRGTEAFF.

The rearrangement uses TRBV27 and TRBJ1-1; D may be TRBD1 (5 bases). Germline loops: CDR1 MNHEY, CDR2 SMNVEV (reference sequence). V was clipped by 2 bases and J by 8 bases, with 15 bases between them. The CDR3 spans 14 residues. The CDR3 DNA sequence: TGTGCCAGCAGTTTAGTCCCGGGACGAGCGGAAGCTTTCTTT. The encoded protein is CASSLVPGRAEAFF.